One and the same sample provided the 24 T cell receptor beta chains below, sequenced in a study of CD8+ T cells in alopecia areata. As the sequencing template, cDNA was produced by extracting RNA and reverse transcribing it. Sequencing used immunoSEQ multiplex PCR; TCRdb keeps in-frame clones, though not all of them. The counts give 290,000 or so clones, none of them seen only once; around 1.2% is held by the top ten. Separation of pooled cutaneous lymph node cells was by sorting with CD4, CD8alpha, NKG2D, NKG2ACE and other markers. The sequenced sample was CD4+ T cells sorted from a lymph node. Every receptor here comes from a C3H/HeJ mouse with alopecia areata. MHC haplotype of the strain: H2-k.

Details on this clone: Each gene name is a mouse one. The read ends 4 residues early relative to the CDR3; the germline J gene fills the gap. The V call is TRBV13-2, the J call TRBJ1-2; D perhaps matches TRBD1 (6 bases). This CDR3 is built from 13 residues. V lost 3 bases and J lost 2, with 8 bases in between. CDR1 is NNHNN and CDR2 is SYGAGS in the germline V gene (reference sequence). The CDR3 region is CASGGDNNSDYTF. Incomplete CDR3 DNA: TGTGCCAGCGGTGGGGACAATAACTCC.

This clone was observed a few times. All gene names here are mouse names. The CDR3 is cut off 3 residues early in the read; its end comes from the germline J gene. The chain employs TRBV19 and TRBJ1-6; 7 nucleotides match TRBD1. TRBJ1-6 is treated as an ORF (open reading frame) with a function not yet certain. The V gene's germline CDR1 is FNHDT and CDR2 SITEND (reference sequence). The CDR3 contains 14 residues. V lost 5 bases to trimming and J lost 6 bases; unmatched junction nucleotides: 5. CDR3 DNA, as far as it was read: TGTGCCAGCAGACAGGGGCCCATTAATTCGCCC. Translated: CASRQGPINSP. From start to end, the CDR3 is CASRQGPINSPLYF.

Comments on this clone: The gene names given are mouse names. The read ends 3 residues shy of where the CDR3 ends; the end is completed using the germline J gene. The chain has TRBV13-1 and TRBJ1-6; TRBD1 agrees at 7 bases. TRBJ1-6 is known as an ORF, though its function is uncertain. Germline V CDR1 and CDR2: NSHNY, SYGAGN. V was pared by 4 bases and J by 7 bases, with 5 bases of the junction left unmatched. The CDR3 is made up of 14 amino acids. The part of the CDR3 DNA that was read is TGTGCCAGCAGTCAGACAGGGAGGAATTCGCCC. This sequence encodes CASSQTGRNSP. The whole CDR3 region reads CASSQTGRNSPLYF.

The table lists this clone with a few counts. Gene names and germline refer to mouse. The read finishes 4 residues shy of the CDR3 end, and the germline J gene is used to complete it. This specimen includes other DNA sequences encoding the same CDR3. This chain connects TRBV5 to TRBJ2-5; 9 bases agree with TRBD1. CDR1 LGHNA and CDR2 YNLKQL come from the germline V gene (reference sequence). The V segment lost 4 bases and the J segment 3 bases; nucleotides outside the gene matches: 5. This CDR3 is 15 amino acids long. The CDR3 bases that were read are TGTGCCAGCAGCCCCCCGGGACAGGGACAAGAC. The encoded protein is CASSPPGQGQD. The entire CDR3 reads CASSPPGQGQDTQYF.

This clone was detected only a few times. All gene names here are mouse names. The CDR3 goes on 4 residues after the read ends, and that part is filled in from the germline J gene. The same CDR3 can be traced to other DNA sequences in this sample. The chain carries TRBV19 and TRBJ2-5; a weak D match, TRBD1 (6 bases). The CDR3 runs 13 residues. Germline CDR1 reads FNHDT; CDR2 reads SITEND (reference sequence). CDR3 DNA, as far as it was read: TGTGCCAGCAGTATTCCCAGGGGTGAC. Translation: CASSIPRGD. The full CDR3 is CASSIPRGDTQYF.

With regard to this clone: Mouse gene names apply. CDR3 sequence: CASSEKIGTGQDTQYF. The DNA read from the CDR3 is TGTGCCAGCAGTGAGAAAATCGGGACTGGCCAAGAC. The V and J genes are TRBV13-1 and TRBJ2-5; 8 nucleotides align to TRBD2. The read ends 4 residues early relative to the CDR3; the germline J gene fills the gap. Germline CDR1 reads NSHNY; CDR2 reads SYGAGN. Unmatched junction bases numbered 7, after V lost 2 bases and J lost 2 bases. This CDR3 region has 16 residues.

In regard to this clone: Gene names follow the mouse nomenclature. The read is 4 residues too short to cover the CDR3 end, so that end is filled in from the germline J gene. This chain joins TRBV13-1 and TRBJ2-3; 8 bases line up with TRBD1. The germline gives CDR1 NSHNY, CDR2 SYGAGN. Germline trimming cut 5 bases from V and 1 base from J; bases unmatched to any gene: 6. The CDR3 has 15 residues. The part of the CDR3 DNA that was read is TGTGCCAGCAGGGAAGACAGGGGAGGTGCAGAA. Its protein product is CASREDRGGAE. The entire CDR3 sequence reads CASREDRGGAETLYF.

The sample holds a few counts of this clone. Gene names and germline refer to mouse. The read halts 4 residues ahead of the CDR3 end, with the missing end drawn from the germline J gene. At the DNA level, this CDR3 is encoded by other sequences in the same sample as well. The chain recombines TRBV19 with TRBJ2-7, with D possibly matching TRBD1 (6 bases). The CDR3 is 13 amino acids. Germline V CDR1 and CDR2: FNHDT, SITEND (reference sequence). Partial CDR3 DNA: TGTGCCAGCAGTATAGGCAGGGGTGAT. As protein: CASSIGRGD. Given in full, the CDR3 is CASSIGRGDEQYF.

As concerns this clone: Gene names refer to mouse genes. The sample has other DNA sequences that encode this CDR3 too. The CDR3 here is CASSLNYAEQFF. CDR3 DNA (partial): TGTGCCAGCAGTCTGAACTATGCT. This rearrangement joins TRBV19 to TRBJ2-1; no reliable D call. With the read ending 4 residues before the CDR3 end, the germline J gene is used to fill in that end. The length of the CDR3 is 12 residues. V dropped 4 bases and J dropped 1 base, with 3 bases sitting between them. Per the germline V gene, CDR1 is FNHDT and CDR2 is SITEND (reference sequence).

As concerns this clone: Gene names and germline refer to mouse. The sequenced fragment ends 3 residues before the CDR3 boundary, so the rest is inferred from the germline J gene. The chain uses TRBV13-1 and TRBJ1-6; 9 bases agree with TRBD1. TRBJ1-6 is an ORF, and what it does is uncertain. The CDR3 length is 15 residues. Germline V lookup: CDR1 NSHNY, CDR2 SYGAGN. V dropped 0 bases and J dropped 7; count of bases not matched to a gene: 2. Here the CDR3 reads CASSDAGTGNSPLYF. CDR3 DNA (partial): TGTGCCAGCAGTGATGCCGGGACAGGGAATTCGCCC.

This clone came up many times. Gene names denote mouse genes. The read terminates 3 residues ahead of where the CDR3 ends, so the germline J gene completes it. This same CDR3 is encoded by further DNA sequences in the sample. The chain employs TRBV5 and TRBJ1-6; D not certain. TRBJ1-6 is sorted into the ORF group, with uncertain function. The CDR3 is 14 residues long. The V end was cut by 0 bases, the J end by 4 bases, with 4 bases between. Germline loops: CDR1 LGHNA, CDR2 YNLKQL (reference sequence). Here the CDR3 reads CASSQDSYNSPLYF. CDR3 bases read: TGTGCCAGCAGCCAAGACAGTTATAATTCGCCC.

As to this clone: Any gene name here is a mouse gene name. With the read ending 4 residues before the CDR3 end, the germline J gene is used to fill in that end. This chain links TRBV19 with TRBJ2-2; TRBD2 aligns across 12 bases. Germline V gene lookup returns CDR1 FNHDT and CDR2 SITEND (reference sequence). V was pared by 5 bases and J by 1 base, with 3 bases of the junction left unmatched. This CDR3 is 16 amino acids long. The CDR3 loop is CASRDWGGLNTGQLYF. The sequenced part of the CDR3 DNA is TGTGCCAGCAGAGACTGGGGGGGCCTAAACACCGGG.

Note on this clone: Gene names and germline refer to mouse. The read ends 4 residues early relative to the CDR3; the germline J gene fills the gap. Distinct nucleotide sequences in the sample also encode this CDR3. This chain links TRBV5 with TRBJ2-3; 7 nucleotides align to TRBD2. Germline loops: CDR1 LGHNA, CDR2 YNLKQL (reference sequence). The V and J ends lost 0 bases and 1 base, in that order; junction bases with no gene match: 4. The CDR3 spans 16 residues. CDR3 sequence reads: CASSQDLGVGAETLYF. The sequenced part of the CDR3 DNA is TGTGCCAGCAGCCAAGATCTGGGGGTAGGTGCAGAA.

This clone has only a few counts. Gene and germline names: mouse. The sequence runs out 4 residues before the end of the CDR3; the remainder is reconstructed from the germline J gene. V gene TRBV14 combines with J gene TRBJ2-1; 8 bases are a match to TRBD1. The length of the CDR3 is 13 residues. Germline-derived CDR1 and CDR2 are SGHDT and FRDEAV. The sequenced part of the CDR3 DNA is TGTGCCAGCAGGACAGGGGTCGGGGCT. Encoded protein: CASRTGVGA. The CDR3 in full is CASRTGVGAEQFF.

Of note for this clone: Gene names follow the mouse nomenclature. The read ends 4 residues early relative to the CDR3; the germline J gene fills the gap. The rearrangement joins TRBV17 to TRBJ1-1; D not certain. In germline, CDR1 is MNHDT, CDR2 YYDKIL. V was shortened by 4 bases and J by 1 base, with 7 bases between the two germline ends. The CDR3 covers 13 residues. CDR3 loop: CASSIRRNTEVFF. The sequenced CDR3 bases are TGTGCTAGCAGTATCAGGAGAAACACA.

This clone was observed a handful of times. Mouse gene names apply. The missing CDR3 end, 4 residues past where the read stops, is filled in from the germline J gene. The gene calls are TRBV19 and TRBJ2-3; D possibly corresponds to TRBD2 (5 bases). Trimming left V 2 bases short and J 0 bases short, with 10 bases between. CDR3 length: 15 amino acids. From germline, CDR1 is FNHDT and CDR2 SITEND (reference sequence). The CDR3 reads CASSIWGLSAETLYF. The CDR3 DNA, read in part, is TGTGCCAGCAGTATTTGGGGTCTTAGTGCAGAA.

This clone was seen only a few times. This may be a read error: a much more frequent sequence differs by one nucleotide. Each gene name is a mouse one. The CDR3 is cut off 4 residues early in the read; its end comes from the germline J gene. Other DNA sequences within the sample encode an identical CDR3. The chain recombines TRBV19 with TRBJ1-2; 7 nucleotides agree with TRBD1. The CDR3 covers 13 residues. Germline V gene data show CDR1 as FNHDT and CDR2 as SITEND (reference sequence). Trimming removed 5 bases from V and 2 bases from J; junction bases left unmatched: 3. CDR3 bases read: TGTGCCAGCAGACCGGGACAGAACTCC. Its protein product is CASRPGQNS. The whole CDR3 region reads CASRPGQNSDYTF.

A note on this clone: Mouse germline and gene names are used. The CDR3 end is not reached by the read, which stops 4 residues before it; the germline J gene fills it in. The chain recombines TRBV19 with TRBJ2-5; no firm D call. This CDR3 is built from 10 residues. CDR1 is FNHDT and CDR2 is SITEND in the germline V gene (reference sequence). V lost 9 bases, J lost 2 bases, and 4 bases lay in between. The CDR3 DNA, read in part, is TGTGCCACTTCCCAAGAC. Its protein is CATSQD. The complete CDR3 reads CATSQDTQYF.

On this clone: Genes here carry mouse names. Read sequence stops 4 residues before the CDR3 end, and the germline J gene provides the missing end. J is TRBJ2-4 and V is TRBV13-1; D is possibly TRBD1 (6 bases). This CDR3 contains 14 residues. Per germline, CDR1 NSHNY and CDR2 SYGAGN. V dropped 2 bases and J dropped 1 base, with 8 bases sitting between them. CDR3 DNA (partial): TGTGCCAGCAGTGAACAGGGCCGTCAAAAC. Its protein product is CASSEQGRQN. The entire CDR3 reads CASSEQGRQNTLYF.

This clone was seen a few times. Mouse germline and gene names are used. The read finishes 4 residues shy of the CDR3 end, and the germline J gene is used to complete it. The same CDR3 can be traced to other DNA sequences in this sample. The V gene is TRBV1, the J gene TRBJ2-1; tentatively, D is TRBD2 (6 bases). Trimming shortened V by 3 bases and J by 0 bases, and 9 bases separated the two germline ends. Germline values: CDR1 NSQYPW, CDR2 LRSPGD (reference sequence). The CDR3 is 15 amino acids. CDR3 bases read: TGCACCTGCAGTGCTCCGGGGGGTAACTATGCT. This gives the protein CTCSAPGGNYA. The full CDR3 reads CTCSAPGGNYAEQFF.

Notes on this clone: Any gene name here is a mouse gene name. Coverage ceases 4 residues before the CDR3 finishes, and the germline J gene fills in the end. J is TRBJ2-7 and V is TRBV13-1; TRBD2 matches at 9 bases. V gave up 0 bases and J gave up 2 bases; unmatched junction bases: 3. The CDR3 has 15 amino acids. The germline V gene has CDR1 NSHNY and CDR2 SYGAGN. CDR3 region: CASSDAGLGPYEQYF. CDR3 DNA (partial): TGTGCCAGCAGTGATGCGGGACTGGGCCCCTAT.

This clone showed up just a few times. Mouse gene names and germline throughout. The read ends 4 residues before the CDR3 terminus; that terminus is restored from the germline J gene. The J gene is TRBJ2-3, the V gene TRBV13-1; D not certain. The germline V gene encodes CDR1 NSHNY and CDR2 SYGAGN. The V and J ends lost 0 bases and 0 bases respectively, with 14 bases between them. CDR3 length: 17 residues. CDR3 DNA, as far as it was read: TGTGCCAGCAGTGATGATTTGAGAATAACTAGTGCAGAA. Translating gives CASSDDLRITSAE. The CDR3 in its entirety is CASSDDLRITSAETLYF.

This clone appeared many times. Gene names and germline match the mouse. The missing CDR3 end, 4 residues past where the read stops, is filled in from the germline J gene. The same CDR3 arises from other DNA sequences in this sample as well. V is TRBV17 and J is TRBJ1-1; D not certain. The CDR3 runs 13 residues. Trimming took off 0 bases at V and 1 base at J, with 3 bases between the two ends. Germline-derived CDR1 and CDR2 are MNHDT and YYDKIL. The CDR3 is CASSREGNTEVFF. The sequenced part of the CDR3 DNA is TGTGCTAGCAGTAGAGAAGGGAACACA.

This clone was picked up a small number of times. Gene names are the mouse ones. The CDR3 extends 4 residues past the end of the read, so its final part is completed from the germline J gene. This chain joins TRBV13-1 and TRBJ2-1; 7 nucleotides align to TRBD2. This CDR3 has 16 residues. Losses at the gene ends were 0 bases for V and 0 bases for J; bases not matched to a gene: 3. Germline CDR1 NSHNY, CDR2 SYGAGN. Incomplete CDR3 DNA: TGTGCCAGCAGTGATGTTTGGGGGGATAACTATGCT. Protein: CASSDVWGDNYA. The CDR3 as a whole reads CASSDVWGDNYAEQFF.